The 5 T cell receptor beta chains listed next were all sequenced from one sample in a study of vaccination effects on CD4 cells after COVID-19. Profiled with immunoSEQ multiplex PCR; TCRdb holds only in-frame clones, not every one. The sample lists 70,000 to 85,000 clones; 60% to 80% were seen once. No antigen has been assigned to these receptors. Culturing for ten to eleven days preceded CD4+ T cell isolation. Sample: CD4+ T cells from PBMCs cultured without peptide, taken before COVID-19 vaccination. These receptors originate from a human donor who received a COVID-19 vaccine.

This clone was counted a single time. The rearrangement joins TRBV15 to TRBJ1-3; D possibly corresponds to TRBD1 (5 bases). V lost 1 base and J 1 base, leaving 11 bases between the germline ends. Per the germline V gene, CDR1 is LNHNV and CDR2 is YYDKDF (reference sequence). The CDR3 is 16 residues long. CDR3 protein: CATSRGAGRSGNTIYF. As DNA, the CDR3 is TGTGCCACCAGCAGAGGGGCAGGGAGATCTGGAAACACCATATATTTT.

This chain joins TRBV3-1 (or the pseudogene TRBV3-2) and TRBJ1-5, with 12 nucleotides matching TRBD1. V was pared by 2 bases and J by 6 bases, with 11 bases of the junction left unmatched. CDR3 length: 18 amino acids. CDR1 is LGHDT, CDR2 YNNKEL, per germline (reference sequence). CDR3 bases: TGTGCCAGCAGCCAAACCGGGACAGGGGGCTGGAGTAGTCAGCCCCAGCATTTT. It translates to CASSQTGTGGWSSQPQHF.

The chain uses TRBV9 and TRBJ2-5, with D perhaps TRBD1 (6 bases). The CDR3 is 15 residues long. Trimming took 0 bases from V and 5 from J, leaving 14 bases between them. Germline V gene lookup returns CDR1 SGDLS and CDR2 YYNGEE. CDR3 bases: TGTGCCAGCAGCGTAGGTCAGGGGCAGGGGGAGACCCAGTACTTC. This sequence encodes CASSVGQGQGETQYF.

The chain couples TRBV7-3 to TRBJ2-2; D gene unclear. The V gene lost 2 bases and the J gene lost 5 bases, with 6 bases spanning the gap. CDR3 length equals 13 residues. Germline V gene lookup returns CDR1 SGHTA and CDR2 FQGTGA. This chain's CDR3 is CASSLRETGELFF. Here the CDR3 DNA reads TGTGCCAGCAGCTTACGTGAGACCGGGGAGCTGTTTTTT.

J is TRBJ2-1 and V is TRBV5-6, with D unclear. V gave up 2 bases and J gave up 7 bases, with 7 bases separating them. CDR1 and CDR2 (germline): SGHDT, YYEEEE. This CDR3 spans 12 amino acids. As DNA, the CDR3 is TGTGCCAGCAGCTTCCATCCAAATGAGCAGTTCTTC. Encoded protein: CASSFHPNEQFF. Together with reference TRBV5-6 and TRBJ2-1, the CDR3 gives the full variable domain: DAGVTQSPTHLIKTRGQQVTLRCSPKSGHDTVSWYQQALGQGPQFIFQYYEEEERQRGNFPDRFSGHQFPNYSSELNVNALLLGDSALYLCASSFHPNEQFFGPGTRLTVL.